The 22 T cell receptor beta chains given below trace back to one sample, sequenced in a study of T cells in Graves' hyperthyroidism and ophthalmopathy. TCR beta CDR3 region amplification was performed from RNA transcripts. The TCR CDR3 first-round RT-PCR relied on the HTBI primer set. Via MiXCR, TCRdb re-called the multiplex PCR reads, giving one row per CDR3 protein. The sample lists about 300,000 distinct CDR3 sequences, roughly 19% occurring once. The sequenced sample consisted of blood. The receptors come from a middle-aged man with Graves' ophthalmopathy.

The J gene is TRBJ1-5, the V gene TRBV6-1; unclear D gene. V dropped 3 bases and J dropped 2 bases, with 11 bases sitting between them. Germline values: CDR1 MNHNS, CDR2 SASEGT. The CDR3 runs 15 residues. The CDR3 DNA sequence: TGTGCCAGCAGTGACTGGGAGCAGGGCAATCAGCCCCAGCATTTT. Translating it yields CASSDWEQGNQPQHF.

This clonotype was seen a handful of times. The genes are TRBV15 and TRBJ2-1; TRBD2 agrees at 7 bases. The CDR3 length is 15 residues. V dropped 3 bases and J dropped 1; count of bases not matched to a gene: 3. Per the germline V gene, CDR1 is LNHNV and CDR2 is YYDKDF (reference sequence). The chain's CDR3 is CATSSAGVSYNEQFF. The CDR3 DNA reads TGTGCCACCAGCAGTGCGGGAGTATCCTACAATGAGCAGTTCTTC.

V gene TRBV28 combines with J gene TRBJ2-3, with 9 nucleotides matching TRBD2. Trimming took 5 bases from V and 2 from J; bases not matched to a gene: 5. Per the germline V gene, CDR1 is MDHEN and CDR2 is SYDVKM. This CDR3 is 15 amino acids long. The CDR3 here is CASSTLAGYTDTQYF. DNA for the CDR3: TGTGCCAGCAGTACGCTAGCGGGATACACAGATACGCAGTATTTT.

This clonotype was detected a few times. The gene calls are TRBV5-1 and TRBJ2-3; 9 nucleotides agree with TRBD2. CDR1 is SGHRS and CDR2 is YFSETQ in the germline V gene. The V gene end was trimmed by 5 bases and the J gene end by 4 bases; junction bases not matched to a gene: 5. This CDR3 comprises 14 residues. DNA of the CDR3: TGCGCCAGCAGGAGTAGCGGGAGCTCAGATACGCAGTATTTT. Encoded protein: CASRSSGSSDTQYF.

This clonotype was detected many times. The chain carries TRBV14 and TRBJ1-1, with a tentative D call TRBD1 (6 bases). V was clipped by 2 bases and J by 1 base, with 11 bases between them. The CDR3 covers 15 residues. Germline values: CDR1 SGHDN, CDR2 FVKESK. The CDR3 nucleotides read TGTGCCAGCAGCCAAAGGGGGAGGGGGAACACTGAAGCTTTCTTT. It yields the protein CASSQRGRGNTEAFF.

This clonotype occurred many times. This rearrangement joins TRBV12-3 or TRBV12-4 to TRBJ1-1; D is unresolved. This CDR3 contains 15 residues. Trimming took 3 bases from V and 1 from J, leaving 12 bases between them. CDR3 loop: CASSLKSGGNTEAFF. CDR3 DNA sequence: TGTGCCAGCAGTTTGAAGTCCGGAGGGAACACTGAAGCTTTCTTT.

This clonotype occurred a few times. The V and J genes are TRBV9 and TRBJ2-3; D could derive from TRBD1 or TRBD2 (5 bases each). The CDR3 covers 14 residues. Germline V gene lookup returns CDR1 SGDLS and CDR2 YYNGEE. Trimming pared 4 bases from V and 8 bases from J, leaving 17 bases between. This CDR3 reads CASSPPSGAATQYF. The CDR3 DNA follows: TGTGCCAGCAGCCCACCCTCCGGGGCGGCTACGCAGTATTTT.

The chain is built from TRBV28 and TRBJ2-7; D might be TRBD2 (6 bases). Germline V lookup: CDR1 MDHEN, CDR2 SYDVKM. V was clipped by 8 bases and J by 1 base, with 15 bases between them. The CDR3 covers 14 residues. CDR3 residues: CASLARRGSYEQYF. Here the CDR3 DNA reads TGTGCCAGCCTCGCCCGGCGGGGATCCTACGAGCAGTACTTC.

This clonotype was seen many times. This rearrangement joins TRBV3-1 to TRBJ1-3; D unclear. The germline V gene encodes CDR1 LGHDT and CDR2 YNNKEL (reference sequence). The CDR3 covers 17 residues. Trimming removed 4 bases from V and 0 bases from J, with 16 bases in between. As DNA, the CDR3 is TGTGCCAGCAGCCTCTTCATTGGACGGCTCTCTGGAAACACCATATATTTT. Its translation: CASSLFIGRLSGNTIYF.

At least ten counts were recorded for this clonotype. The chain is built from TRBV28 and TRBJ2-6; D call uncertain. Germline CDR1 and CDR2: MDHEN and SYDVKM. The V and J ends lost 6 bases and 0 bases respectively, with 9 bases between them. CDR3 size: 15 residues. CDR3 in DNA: TGTGCCAGCAGCCCCCCGGGCTCTGGGGCCAACGTCCTGACTTTC. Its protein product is CASSPPGSGANVLTF. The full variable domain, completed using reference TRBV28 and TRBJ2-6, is DVKVTQSSRYLVKRTGEKVFLECVQDMDHENMFWYRQDPGLGLRLIYFSYDVKMKEKGDIPEGYSVSREKKERFSLILESASTNQTSMYLCASSPPGSGANVLTFGAGSRLTVL.

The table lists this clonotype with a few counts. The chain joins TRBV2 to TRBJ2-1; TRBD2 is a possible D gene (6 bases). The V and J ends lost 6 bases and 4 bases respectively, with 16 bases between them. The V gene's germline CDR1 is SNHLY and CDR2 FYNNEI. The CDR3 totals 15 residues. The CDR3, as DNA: TGTGCCAGCAGCCATCCGACTAGGGGATACAATGAGCAGTTCTTC. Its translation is CASSHPTRGYNEQFF.

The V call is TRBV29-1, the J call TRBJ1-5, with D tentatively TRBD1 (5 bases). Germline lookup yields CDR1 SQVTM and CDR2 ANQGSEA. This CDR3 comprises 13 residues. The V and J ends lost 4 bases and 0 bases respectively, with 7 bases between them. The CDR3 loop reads CSVADNSNQPQHF. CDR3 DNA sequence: TGCAGCGTTGCGGACAATAGCAATCAGCCCCAGCATTTT.

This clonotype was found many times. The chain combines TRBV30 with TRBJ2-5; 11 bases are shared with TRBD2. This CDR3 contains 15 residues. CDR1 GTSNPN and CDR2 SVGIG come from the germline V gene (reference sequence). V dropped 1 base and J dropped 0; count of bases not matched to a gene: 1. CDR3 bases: TGTGCCTGGAGTGGACTAGCGGGACACCAAGAGACCCAGTACTTC. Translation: CAWSGLAGHQETQYF.

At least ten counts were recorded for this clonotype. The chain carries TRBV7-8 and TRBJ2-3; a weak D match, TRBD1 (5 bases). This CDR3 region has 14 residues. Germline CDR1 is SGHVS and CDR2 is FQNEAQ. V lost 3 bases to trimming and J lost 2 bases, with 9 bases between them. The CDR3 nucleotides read TGTGCCAGCAGCTTCGACAGCTACACAGATACGCAGTATTTT. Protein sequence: CASSFDSYTDTQYF.

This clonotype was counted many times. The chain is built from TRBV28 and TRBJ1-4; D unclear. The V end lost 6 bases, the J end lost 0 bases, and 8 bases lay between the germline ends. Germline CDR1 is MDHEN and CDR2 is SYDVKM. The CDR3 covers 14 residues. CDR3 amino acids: CASSTTATNEKLFF. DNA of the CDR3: TGTGCCAGCAGCACCACTGCAACTAATGAAAAACTGTTTTTT.

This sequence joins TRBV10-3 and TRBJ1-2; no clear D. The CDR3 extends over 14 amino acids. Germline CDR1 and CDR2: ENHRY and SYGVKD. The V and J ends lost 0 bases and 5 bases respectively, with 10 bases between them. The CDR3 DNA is TGTGCCATCAGTGAGTCGCCAGTAGGGTATGGCTACACCTTC. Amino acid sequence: CAISESPVGYGYTF.

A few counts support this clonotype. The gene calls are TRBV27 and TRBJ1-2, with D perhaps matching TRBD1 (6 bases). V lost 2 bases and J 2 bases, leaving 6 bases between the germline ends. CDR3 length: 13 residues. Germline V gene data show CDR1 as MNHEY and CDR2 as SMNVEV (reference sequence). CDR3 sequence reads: CASSLRGNYGYTF. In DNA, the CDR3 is TGTGCCAGCAGTTTAAGGGGGAACTATGGCTACACCTTC.

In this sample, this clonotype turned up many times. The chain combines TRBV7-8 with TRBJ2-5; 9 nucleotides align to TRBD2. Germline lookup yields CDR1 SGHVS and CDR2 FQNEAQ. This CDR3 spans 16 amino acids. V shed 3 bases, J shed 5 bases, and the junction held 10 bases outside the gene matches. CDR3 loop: CASSFLLGGGEETQYF. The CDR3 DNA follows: TGTGCCAGCAGCTTCCTTCTCGGCGGGGGGGAGGAGACCCAGTACTTC.

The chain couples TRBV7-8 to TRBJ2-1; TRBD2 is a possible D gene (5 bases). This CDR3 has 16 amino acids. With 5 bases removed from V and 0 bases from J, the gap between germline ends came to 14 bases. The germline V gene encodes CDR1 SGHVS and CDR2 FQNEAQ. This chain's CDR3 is CASSDQRESSYNEQFF. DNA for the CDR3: TGTGCCAGCAGCGACCAGAGGGAGAGCTCCTACAATGAGCAGTTCTTC. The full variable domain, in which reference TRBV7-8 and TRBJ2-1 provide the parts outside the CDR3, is GAGVSQSPRYKVAKRGQDVALRCDPISGHVSLFWYQQALGQGPEFLTYFQNEAQLDKSGLPSDRFFAERPEGSVSTLKIQRTQQEDSAVYLCASSDQRESSYNEQFFGPGTRLTVL.

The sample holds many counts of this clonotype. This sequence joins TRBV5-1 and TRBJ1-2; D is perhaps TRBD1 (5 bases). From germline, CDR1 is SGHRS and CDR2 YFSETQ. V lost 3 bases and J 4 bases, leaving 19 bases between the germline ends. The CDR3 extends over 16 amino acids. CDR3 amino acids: CASSSQELGYGYGYTF. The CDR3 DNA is TGCGCCAGCAGCTCACAGGAGTTAGGCTACGGCTATGGCTACACCTTC.

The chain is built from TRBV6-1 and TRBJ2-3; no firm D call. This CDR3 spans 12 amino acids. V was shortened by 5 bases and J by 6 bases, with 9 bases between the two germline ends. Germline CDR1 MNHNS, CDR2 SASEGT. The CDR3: CASSPLRDTQYF. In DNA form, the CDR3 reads TGTGCCAGCAGTCCACTCCGCGATACGCAGTATTTT.

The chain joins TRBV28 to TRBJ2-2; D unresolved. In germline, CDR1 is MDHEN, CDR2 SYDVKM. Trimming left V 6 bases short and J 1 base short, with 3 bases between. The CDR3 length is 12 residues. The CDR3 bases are TGTGCCAGCAGAAAGAACACCGGGGAGCTGTTTTTT. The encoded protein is CASRKNTGELFF.